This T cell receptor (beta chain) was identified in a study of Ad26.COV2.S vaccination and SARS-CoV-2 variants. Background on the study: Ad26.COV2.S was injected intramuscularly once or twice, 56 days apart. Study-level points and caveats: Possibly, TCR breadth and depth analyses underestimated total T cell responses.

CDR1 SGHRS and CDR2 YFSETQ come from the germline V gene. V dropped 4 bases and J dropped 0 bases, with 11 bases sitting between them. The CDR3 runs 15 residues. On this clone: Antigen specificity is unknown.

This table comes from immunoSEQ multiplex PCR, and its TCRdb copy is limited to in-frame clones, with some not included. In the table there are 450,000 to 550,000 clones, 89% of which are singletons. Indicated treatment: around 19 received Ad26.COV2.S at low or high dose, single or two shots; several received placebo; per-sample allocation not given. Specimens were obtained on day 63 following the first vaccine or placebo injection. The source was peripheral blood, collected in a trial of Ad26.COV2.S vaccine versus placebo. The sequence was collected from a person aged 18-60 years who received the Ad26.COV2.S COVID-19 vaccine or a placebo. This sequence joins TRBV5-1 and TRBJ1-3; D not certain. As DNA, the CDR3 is TGCGCCAGCAGCCTGGGGTGGGGCTCTGGAAACACCATATATTTT. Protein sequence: CASSLGWGSGNTIYF.